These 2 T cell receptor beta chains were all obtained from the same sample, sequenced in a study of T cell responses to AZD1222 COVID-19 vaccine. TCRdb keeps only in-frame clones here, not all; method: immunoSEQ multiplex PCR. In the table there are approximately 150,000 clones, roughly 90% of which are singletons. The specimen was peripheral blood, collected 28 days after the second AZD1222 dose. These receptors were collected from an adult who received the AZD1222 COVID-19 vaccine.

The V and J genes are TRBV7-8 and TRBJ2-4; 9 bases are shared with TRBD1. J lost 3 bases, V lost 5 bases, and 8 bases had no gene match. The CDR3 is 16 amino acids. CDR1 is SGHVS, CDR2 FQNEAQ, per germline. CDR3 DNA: TGTGCCAGCAGCCACTGGACAGGGGCGGTCAAAAACATTCAGTACTTC. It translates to CASSHWTGAVKNIQYF.

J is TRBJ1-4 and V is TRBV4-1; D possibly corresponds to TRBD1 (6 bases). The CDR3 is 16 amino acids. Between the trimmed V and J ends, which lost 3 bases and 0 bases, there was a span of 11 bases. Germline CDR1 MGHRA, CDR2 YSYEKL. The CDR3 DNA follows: TGCGCCAGCAGCCAGGGGGCACCCGCAACTAATGAAAAACTGTTTTTT. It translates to CASSQGAPATNEKLFF.